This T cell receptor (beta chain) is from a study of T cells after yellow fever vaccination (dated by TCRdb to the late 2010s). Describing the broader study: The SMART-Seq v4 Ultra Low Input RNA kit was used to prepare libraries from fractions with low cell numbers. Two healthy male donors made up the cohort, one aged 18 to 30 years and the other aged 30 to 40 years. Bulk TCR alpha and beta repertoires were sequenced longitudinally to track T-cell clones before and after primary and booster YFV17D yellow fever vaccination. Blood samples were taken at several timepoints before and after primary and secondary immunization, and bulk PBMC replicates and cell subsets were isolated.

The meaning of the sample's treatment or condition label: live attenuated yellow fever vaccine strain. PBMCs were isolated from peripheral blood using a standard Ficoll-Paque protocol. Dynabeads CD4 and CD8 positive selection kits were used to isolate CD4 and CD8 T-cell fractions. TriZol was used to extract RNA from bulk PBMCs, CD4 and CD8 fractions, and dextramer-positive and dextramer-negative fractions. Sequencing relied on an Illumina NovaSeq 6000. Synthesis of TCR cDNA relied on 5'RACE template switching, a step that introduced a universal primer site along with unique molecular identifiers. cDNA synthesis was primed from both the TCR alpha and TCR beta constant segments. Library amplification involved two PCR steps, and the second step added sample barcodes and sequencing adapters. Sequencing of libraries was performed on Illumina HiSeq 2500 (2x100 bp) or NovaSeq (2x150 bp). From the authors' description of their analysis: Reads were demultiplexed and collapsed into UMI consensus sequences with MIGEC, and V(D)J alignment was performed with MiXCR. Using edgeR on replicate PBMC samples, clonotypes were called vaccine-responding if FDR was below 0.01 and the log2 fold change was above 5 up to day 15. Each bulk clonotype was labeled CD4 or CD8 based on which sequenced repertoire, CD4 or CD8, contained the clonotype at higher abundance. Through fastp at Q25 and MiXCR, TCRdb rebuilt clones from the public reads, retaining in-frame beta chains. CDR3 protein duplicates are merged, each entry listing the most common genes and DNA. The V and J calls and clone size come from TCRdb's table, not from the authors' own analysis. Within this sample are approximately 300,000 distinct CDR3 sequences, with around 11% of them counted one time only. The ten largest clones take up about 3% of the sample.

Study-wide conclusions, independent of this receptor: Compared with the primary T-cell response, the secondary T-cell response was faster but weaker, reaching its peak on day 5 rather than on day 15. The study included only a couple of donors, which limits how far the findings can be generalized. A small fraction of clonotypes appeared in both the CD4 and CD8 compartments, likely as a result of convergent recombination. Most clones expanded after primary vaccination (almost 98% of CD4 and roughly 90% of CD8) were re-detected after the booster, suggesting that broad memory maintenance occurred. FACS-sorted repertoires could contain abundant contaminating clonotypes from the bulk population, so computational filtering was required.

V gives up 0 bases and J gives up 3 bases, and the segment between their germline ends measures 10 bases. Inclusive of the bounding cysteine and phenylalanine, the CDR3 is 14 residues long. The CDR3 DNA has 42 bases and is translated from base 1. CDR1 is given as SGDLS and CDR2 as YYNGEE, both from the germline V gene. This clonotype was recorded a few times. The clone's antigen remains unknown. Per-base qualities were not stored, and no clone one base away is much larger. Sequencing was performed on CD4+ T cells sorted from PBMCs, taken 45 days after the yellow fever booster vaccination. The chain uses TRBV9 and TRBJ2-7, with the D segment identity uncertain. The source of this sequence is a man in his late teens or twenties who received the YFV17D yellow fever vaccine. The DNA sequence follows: TGTGCCAGCAGCGTAGACCAGTTAGGCTACGAGCAGTACTTC. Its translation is CASSVDQLGYEQYF.